Each of the 30 T cell receptor beta chains below was sequenced from the same sample in a study of Ad26.COV2.S vaccination and SARS-CoV-2 variants. Assay: immunoSEQ multiplex PCR; the TCRdb copy retains only in-frame clones and omits some. The sample lists fewer than 400,000 clones, over 80% occurring once. Regarding treatment: 19 received Ad26.COV2.S at low or high dose, single or two shots; roughly five received placebo; per-sample allocation not given. Collection of the samples took place on day 63 after the first injection of vaccine or placebo. Sequencing used peripheral blood, obtained in a trial of Ad26.COV2.S vaccine versus placebo. These receptors all come from a person between 18 and 65 years old who received the Ad26.COV2.S COVID-19 vaccine or a placebo.

The sample holds a few counts of this clone. The rearrangement links TRBV5-5 to TRBJ1-5; D not certain. CDR3 length equals 14 residues. With 4 bases removed from V and 4 bases from J, the gap between germline ends came to 12 bases. Germline lookup yields CDR1 SGHKS and CDR2 YYEKEE (reference sequence). In DNA, the CDR3 is TGTGCCAGCAGCAAACGGACGGGAAATCAGCCCCAGCATTTT. Its translation is CASSKRTGNQPQHF.

The chain recombines TRBV9 with TRBJ1-3, with 9 positions matching TRBD1. CDR3 size: 17 residues. V was clipped by 0 bases and J by 1 base; unmatched bases: 5. The V gene's germline CDR1 is SGDLS and CDR2 YYNGEE. CDR3 nucleotide sequence: TGTGCCAGCAGCGTAGTGGGACAGGGTTATTCTGGAAACACCATATATTTT. This gives the protein CASSVVGQGYSGNTIYF.

Comments on this clone: Its ends do not fully match the called genes, so a read error is possible. V is TRBV6-6 and J is TRBJ2-2; D possibly matches TRBD1 or TRBD2 (5 bases each). Germline CDR1 reads MNHNY; CDR2 reads SVGAGI (reference sequence). This CDR3 spans 13 amino acids. CDR3 DNA: TGTGCCAGCATGGGACGCAACACCGGGGAGCTATTTTTT. It yields the protein CASMGRNTGELFF.

In DNA form, the CDR3 reads TGTGCCAGCAGCTTACCCAACAGGGTCGAGGATGGCTACACCTTC. Protein: CASSLPNRVEDGYTF. The genes are TRBV5-4 and TRBJ1-2, with D perhaps matching TRBD1 (6 bases). The germline CDR1 and CDR2 sequences are SGHNT and YYREEE (reference sequence). With 2 bases removed from V and 6 bases from J, the gap between germline ends came to 17 bases. CDR3 length: 15 amino acids. Filled out from reference TRBV5-4 and TRBJ1-2, the complete variable domain reads ETGVTQSPTHLIKTRGQQVTLRCSSQSGHNTVSWYQQALGQGPQFIFQYYREEENGRGNFPPRFSGLQFPNYSSELNVNALELDDSALYLCASSLPNRVEDGYTFGSGTRLTVV.

This sequence joins TRBV19 and TRBJ2-1; 12 nucleotides line up with TRBD2. Per germline, CDR1 LNHDA and CDR2 SQIVND (reference sequence). V gave up 4 bases and J gave up 5 bases; unmatched junction bases: 6. The CDR3 runs to 16 residues. Here the CDR3 DNA reads TGTGCCAGTAGTAGTAGACTAGCGGGGGTTGACAATGAGCAGTTCTTC. It specifies CASSSRLAGVDNEQFF. Drawing the rest from reference TRBV19 and TRBJ2-1, the complete variable domain is DGGITQSPKYLFRKEGQNVTLSCEQNLNHDAMYWYRQDPGQGLRLIYYSQIVNDFQKGDIAEGYSVSREKKESFPLTVTSAQKNPTAFYLCASSSRLAGVDNEQFFGPGTRLTVL.

The chain recombines TRBV4-1 with TRBJ2-7, with TRBD2 as a possible D gene (8 bases). Looked up from germline, CDR1 is MGHRA and CDR2 is YSYEKL. Trimming pared 4 bases from V and 4 bases from J, leaving 23 bases between. The CDR3 extends over 17 amino acids. For the CDR3, the DNA is TGCGCCAGCAGCCCCCTAGGGGGCGGGGGGAATTGGTACGAGCAGTACTTC. It is translated as CASSPLGGGGNWYEQYF.

The chain links TRBV11-3 to TRBJ1-6; perhaps TRBD1 as D (6 bases). The CDR3 contains 16 residues. V was clipped by 0 bases and J by 10 bases, with 16 bases between them. Germline V gene lookup returns CDR1 SGHNT and CDR2 YENEEA. The CDR3 nucleotides read TGTGCCAGCAGCTTAGATATCGATACAGGGAACTCACCCCTCCACTTT. Translation gives CASSLDIDTGNSPLHF.

The chain is built from TRBV5-1 and TRBJ1-2; possibly TRBD1 for D (6 bases). The CDR3 has 12 amino acids. Germline V lookup: CDR1 SGHRS, CDR2 YFSETQ. Deletions cut 4 bases from V and 7 bases from J, with 11 bases between. The DNA for the CDR3 is TGCGCCAGCAGCCAGCAGGGGTTTGGCTACACCTTC. Its protein product is CASSQQGFGYTF.

This clone was observed a handful of times. This chain links TRBV2 with TRBJ1-6, with 7 bases fitting TRBD1. CDR1 SNHLY and CDR2 FYNNEI come from the germline V gene. The J segment lost 5 bases and the V segment lost 6 bases, leaving 4 bases of the junction unmatched. The CDR3 runs to 14 residues. Here the CDR3 reads CASRAGTDNSPLHF. The CDR3 nucleotides read TGTGCCAGCAGGGCCGGGACAGATAATTCACCCCTCCACTTT.

V usage is TRBV20-1 and J usage is TRBJ2-5; the D gene could be TRBD1 or TRBD2 (5 bases each). The germline V and J ends were trimmed by 7 bases and 2 bases, with 8 bases remaining between them. CDR1 is DFQATT, CDR2 SNEGSKA, per germline (reference sequence). There are 11 residues in the CDR3. CDR3 nucleotides: TGCAGTGGGGGGTTGCAAGAGACCCAGTACTTC. Protein product: CSGGLQETQYF.

V usage is TRBV19 and J usage is TRBJ2-6; D is ambiguous. The CDR3 has 15 amino acids. Between the trimmed V and J ends, which lost 3 bases and 0 bases, there was a span of 6 bases. The germline gives CDR1 LNHDA, CDR2 SQIVND (reference sequence). CDR3 in DNA: TGTGCCAGTAGTATCAGTATCTCTGGGGCCAACGTCCTGACTTTC. Residues: CASSISISGANVLTF.

This clone showed up just a few times. The rearrangement links TRBV5-1 to TRBJ2-2; 11 nucleotides align to TRBD1. Germline V gene lookup returns CDR1 SGHRS and CDR2 YFSETQ. V trimming: 4 bases; J trimming: 5 bases; junction bases outside the gene matches: 4. The CDR3 runs to 15 residues. The CDR3 bases are TGCGCCAGCAGCCCCGGGACAGGGGGGACCGGGGAGCTGTTTTTT. Its translation: CASSPGTGGTGELFF.

With respect to this clone: This specimen includes other DNA sequences encoding the same CDR3. CDR3 protein: CASSLEGTGELFF. CDR3 DNA: TGTGCCAGCAGCTTAGAGGGAACCGGGGAGCTGTTTTTT. The chain combines TRBV11-1 with TRBJ2-2; D uncertain. The CDR3 extends over 13 amino acids. V lost 1 base, J lost 5 bases, and 5 bases lay in between. The V gene's germline CDR1 is SGHAT and CDR2 FQDESV (reference sequence).

The chain is built from TRBV11-2 and TRBJ2-1, with D hard to call. This CDR3 region has 13 residues. V was shortened by 4 bases and J by 4 bases, with 8 bases between the two germline ends. CDR1 is SGHAT and CDR2 is FQNNGV in the germline V gene. CDR3 sequence (DNA): TGTGCCAGCAGCTCCGAGCTGTACAATGAGCAGTTCTTC. Amino acid sequence: CASSSELYNEQFF.

A few counts support this clone. The CDR3 loop is CASSTERGRREKLFF. For the CDR3, the DNA is TGTGCCAGTAGTACTGAGAGGGGGCGCCGGGAAAAACTGTTTTTT. This rearrangement joins TRBV19 to TRBJ1-4, with 7 bases identical to TRBD1. The germline gives CDR1 LNHDA, CDR2 SQIVND (reference sequence). J lost 8 bases, V lost 4 bases, and 10 bases had no gene match. CDR3 length equals 15 residues.

The chain recombines TRBV29-1 with TRBJ2-3; possible D gene TRBD1, 6 bases. This CDR3 is built from 13 residues. Germline CDR1 SQVTM, CDR2 ANQGSEA. The V end lost 7 bases, the J end lost 2 bases, and 13 bases lay between the germline ends. DNA for the CDR3: TGCAGCGCGGAAACAGGGTCCACAGATACGCAGTATTTT. Its protein product is CSAETGSTDTQYF.

This chain uses TRBV29-1 with TRBJ1-2; D remains ambiguous. The length of the CDR3 is 12 residues. Germline lookup yields CDR1 SQVTM and CDR2 ANQGSEA. With 1 base removed from V and 4 bases from J, the gap between germline ends came to 7 bases. The CDR3 loop is CSVEGQFYGYTF. CDR3 in DNA: TGCAGCGTTGAAGGCCAGTTCTATGGCTACACCTTC.

CDR3 protein: CATSTGDRGNNEQFF. The CDR3 bases are TGTGCCACCAGCACCGGGGACAGGGGAAACAATGAGCAGTTCTTC. The chain uses TRBV15 and TRBJ2-1; TRBD1 agrees at 10 bases. The CDR3 spans 15 residues. The junction had 5 bases not matched to a gene; V was cut back by 4 bases and J by 5 bases. The V gene's germline CDR1 is LNHNV and CDR2 YYDKDF (reference sequence). The full variable domain, with the rest looked up from reference TRBV15 and TRBJ2-1, is DAMVIQNPRYQVTQFGKPVTLSCSQTLNHNVMYWYQQKSSQAPKLLFHYYDKDFNNEADTPDNFQSRRPNTSFCFLDIRSPGLGDTAMYLCATSTGDRGNNEQFFGPGTRLTVL.

The chain joins TRBV7-3 to TRBJ1-3; D perhaps matches TRBD1 (6 bases). Germline V lookup: CDR1 SGHTA, CDR2 FQGTGA. The V end lost 2 bases, the J end lost 2 bases, and 10 bases lay between the germline ends. This CDR3 spans 15 amino acids. The CDR3 DNA reads as TGTGCCAGCAGCTTAGAGGGGGGCCCTGGAAACACCATATATTTT. Protein sequence: CASSLEGGPGNTIYF.

Only one count was recorded for this clone. The V gene is TRBV7-9, the J gene TRBJ2-3; D remains ambiguous. The V gene's germline CDR1 is SEHNR and CDR2 FQNEAQ (reference sequence). V was cut by 5 bases and J by 2 bases, with 11 bases left in between. This CDR3 comprises 14 residues. The DNA of the CDR3 is TGTGCCAGCAGCACGGGTTGGTACACAGATACGCAGTATTTT. Its protein is CASSTGWYTDTQYF. Full variable domain (remainder filled in from reference TRBV7-9 and TRBJ2-3): DTGVSQNPRHKITKRGQNVTFRCDPISEHNRLYWYRQTLGQGPEFLTYFQNEAQLEKSRLLSDRFSAERPKGSFSTLEIQRTEQGDSAMYLCASSTGWYTDTQYFGPGTRLTVL.

This clone was observed a single time. V gene TRBV2 combines with J gene TRBJ2-5; D tentatively fits TRBD1 or TRBD2 (6 bases each). V dropped 7 bases and J dropped 4 bases, with 13 bases sitting between them. Germline V gives CDR1 SNHLY, CDR2 FYNNEI. CDR3 length equals 13 residues. CDR3 nucleotide sequence: TGTGCCAGCACATGGGGGGCTGGAGAGACCCAGTACTTC. Its protein product is CASTWGAGETQYF.

The chain employs TRBV28 and TRBJ2-5; 11 positions agree with TRBD2. Germline V CDR1 and CDR2: MDHEN, SYDVKM. The CDR3 is 16 amino acids. V was clipped by 6 bases and J by 1 base; unmatched bases: 7. Here the CDR3 reads CASSHHSGGAQETQYF. CDR3 in DNA: TGTGCCAGCAGCCACCATAGCGGGGGGGCCCAAGAGACCCAGTACTTC.

The chain employs TRBV21-1 and TRBJ1-4. TRBV21-1 is an annotated pseudogene. The CDR3 runs to 15 residues. CDR3 residues: CASSKHGGTNEKLFF. The CDR3 region has the DNA TGTGCCAGCAGCAAACATGGGGGAACTAATGAAAAACTGTTTTTT.

V gene TRBV7-2 combines with J gene TRBJ2-1, with 11 bases fitting TRBD2. Per germline, CDR1 SGHTA and CDR2 FQGNSA. This CDR3 has 15 amino acids. V lost 10 bases and J lost 3; bases outside the gene matches: 8. CDR3 sequence reads: CAITPSGGHYNEQFF. The CDR3 region has the DNA TGTGCCATCACGCCTAGCGGGGGGCACTACAATGAGCAGTTCTTC.

The genes are TRBV29-1 and TRBJ2-5, with TRBD2 matching 10 bases. Germline lookup yields CDR1 SQVTM and CDR2 ANQGSEA. V lost 2 bases and J lost 5; bases outside the gene matches: 11. The CDR3 is 16 residues long. CDR3 nucleotides: TGCAGCGTTGAACCCCAGCGGGGGGGCAGTAGCGAGACCCAGTACTTC. Translation gives CSVEPQRGGSSETQYF.

Note on this clone: The sample has other DNA sequences that encode this CDR3 too. This chain's CDR3 is CASSPGPGNTIYF. The CDR3, as DNA: TGTGCCAGCAGCCCGGGACCGGGAAACACCATATATTTT. The chain is built from TRBV4-2 and TRBJ1-3, with a weak D call TRBD1 (5 bases). Germline V lookup: CDR1 LGHNA, CDR2 YNFKEQ. V was cut by 4 bases and J by 4 bases, with 8 bases left in between. This CDR3 comprises 13 residues.

The rearrangement links TRBV5-1 to TRBJ2-3; TRBD1 agrees at 9 bases. V shed 4 bases, J shed 9 bases, and the junction held 9 bases outside the gene matches. The CDR3 extends over 14 amino acids. Germline V gene data show CDR1 as SGHRS and CDR2 as YFSETQ. CDR3 in DNA: TGCGCCAGCAGCCTTACATTGGGACAGGGAACGCAGTATTTT. As protein: CASSLTLGQGTQYF.

J is TRBJ2-2 and V is TRBV28; tentatively, D is TRBD2 (5 bases). The V gene lost 8 bases and the J gene lost 1 base, with 11 bases spanning the gap. Germline CDR1 MDHEN, CDR2 SYDVKM. The CDR3 loop spans 14 amino acids. Written as DNA, the CDR3 is TGTGCCAGCCTGAGTGAGGGGAACACCGGGGAGCTGTTTTTT. Protein product: CASLSEGNTGELFF.

This clone was counted once. The J gene is TRBJ2-2, the V gene TRBV2, with no clear D. CDR3 length: 14 residues. Looked up from germline, CDR1 is SNHLY and CDR2 is FYNNEI. V lost 5 bases and J 6 bases, leaving 13 bases between the germline ends. CDR3 residues: CASSPPDSPGELFF. The CDR3, as DNA: TGTGCCAGCAGTCCCCCGGATAGCCCCGGGGAGCTGTTTTTT.

The V gene is TRBV6-5, the J gene TRBJ2-3, with unresolved D. The CDR3 runs to 11 residues. V was pared by 6 bases and J by 4 bases, with 5 bases between. Germline assignment: CDR1 MNHEY and CDR2 SVGAGI. CDR3 bases: TGTGCCAGCAGAATCCCAGATACGCAGTATTTT. Translation: CASRIPDTQYF.